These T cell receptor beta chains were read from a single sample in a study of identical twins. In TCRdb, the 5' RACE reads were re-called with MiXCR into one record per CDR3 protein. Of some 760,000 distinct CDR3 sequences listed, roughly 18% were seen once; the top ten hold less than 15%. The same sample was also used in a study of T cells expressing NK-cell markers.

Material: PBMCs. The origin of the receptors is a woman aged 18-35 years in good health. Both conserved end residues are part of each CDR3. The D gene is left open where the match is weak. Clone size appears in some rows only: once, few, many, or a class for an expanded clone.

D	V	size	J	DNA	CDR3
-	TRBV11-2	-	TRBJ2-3	TGTGCCAGCGGCATCTCGGATACGCAGTATTTT	CASGISDTQYF
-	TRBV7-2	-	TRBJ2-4	TGTGCCAGCAGCTCGTCAGTGGGTAAAAACATTCAGTACTTC	CASSSSVGKNIQYF
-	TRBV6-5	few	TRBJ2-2	TGTGCCAGCAGTTACTCGAGCACCGGGGAGCTGTTTTTT	CASSYSSTGELFF
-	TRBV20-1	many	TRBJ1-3	TGCAGTGCTGTGGGCTCTGGAAACACCATATATTTT	CSAVGSGNTIYF
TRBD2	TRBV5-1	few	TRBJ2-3	TGCGCCAGCAGCGCGAGCGGGAGGGCCCTTGCAGATACGCAGTATTTT	CASSASGRALADTQYF
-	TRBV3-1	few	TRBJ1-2	TGTGCCAGCAGCCCAAACACAGGGTCTGGCTACACCTTC	CASSPNTGSGYTF
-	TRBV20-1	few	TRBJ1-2	TGCAGTGCTAGAGATTGGCAGGGCGGTGGCTACACCTTC	CSARDWQGGGYTF
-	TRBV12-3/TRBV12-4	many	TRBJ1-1	TGTGCCAGCAGTCGACAGGCGAACACTGAAGCTTTCTTT	CASSRQANTEAFF
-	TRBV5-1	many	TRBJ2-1	TGCGCCAGCAGCCCCCGGGACATCAGGGGTGAGCAGTTCTTC	CASSPRDIRGEQFF
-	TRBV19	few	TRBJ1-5	TGTGCCAGTACTCCGGGACGGATCAATCAGCCCCAGCATTTT	CASTPGRINQPQHF
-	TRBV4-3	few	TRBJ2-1	TGCGCCAGCAGCCAAGATCCCCCAGGATTAGGTGAGCAGTTCTTC	CASSQDPPGLGEQFF
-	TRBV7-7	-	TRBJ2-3	TGTGCTAGCAGCCCCTGGGGGGCCGGCACAGATACGCAGTATTTT	CASSPWGAGTDTQYF
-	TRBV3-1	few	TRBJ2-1	TGTGCCAGCAGCCTGATTGTGAGGGGTGAGCAGTTCTTC	CASSLIVRGEQFF
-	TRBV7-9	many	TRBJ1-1	TGTGCCAGCAGCTTAAATCTCGGCGGCAGTGTCACTGAAGCTTTCTTT	CASSLNLGGSVTEAFF
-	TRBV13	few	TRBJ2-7	TGTGCCAGCAGCCCCAGGAGGTCCGGTCTGACAGGTTTTTCCTACGAGCAGTACTTC	CASSPRRSGLTGFSYEQYF
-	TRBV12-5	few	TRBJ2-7	TGTGCTAGTGGTTTGGACCAGGGGAGGCAGTACTTC	CASGLDQGRQYF
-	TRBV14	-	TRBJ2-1	TGTGCCAGCAGCCAAACCCAAGAGCAGTTCTTC	CASSQTQEQFF
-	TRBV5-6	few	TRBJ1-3	TGTGCCAGCAGCTTGTCTGGGGACACCATATATTTT	CASSLSGDTIYF
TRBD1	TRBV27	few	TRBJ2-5	TGTGCCAGCAGTCCCACCCCCGGGACAGCAAGAGAGACCCAGTACTTC	CASSPTPGTARETQYF
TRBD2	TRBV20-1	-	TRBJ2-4	TGCAGTGCTTGGTTGACTAGCGGGGGTTCGCCGGCCAAAAACATTCAGTACTTC	CSAWLTSGGSPAKNIQYF
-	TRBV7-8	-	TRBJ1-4	TGTGCCAGCAGTTTAGTCAAGGGGGTTGAAAAACTGTTTTTT	CASSLVKGVEKLFF
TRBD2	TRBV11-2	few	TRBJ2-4	TGTGCCAGCAGCTTAGAGGGGGTCGTGGGGGGGACCATAGCCAAAAACATTCAGTACTTC	CASSLEGVVGGTIAKNIQYF
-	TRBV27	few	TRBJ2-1	TGTGCCAGCTGGGGGGCCTTAGGCCCTAGCACCCACAATGGGCAGTTCTTC	CASWGALGPSTHNGQFF
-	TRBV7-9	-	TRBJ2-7	TGTGCCAGCAGGGATCAAACCTACGAGCAGTACTTC	CASRDQTYEQYF
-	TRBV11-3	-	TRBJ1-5	TGTGCCAGCAGCCCGACAGGAGTCGATCAGCCCCAGCATTTT	CASSPTGVDQPQHF
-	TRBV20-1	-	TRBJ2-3	TGCAGTGCTAAGATAGTGGGCACAGATACGCAGTATTTT	CSAKIVGTDTQYF
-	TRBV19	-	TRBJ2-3	TGTGCCAGTAGTAGCGGTAGAGTTAGCACAGATACGCAGTATTTT	CASSSGRVSTDTQYF
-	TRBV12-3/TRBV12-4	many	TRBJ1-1	TGTGCCAGCACCCTGGGAACCGAAGCTTTCTTT	CASTLGTEAFF
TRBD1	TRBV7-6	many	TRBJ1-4	TGTGCCAGCAGCTTGTTTGTCGGGACAGGGGCTGAAAAACTGTTTTTT	CASSLFVGTGAEKLFF
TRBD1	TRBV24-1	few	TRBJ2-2	TGTGCCACCAGTGATCCCCGTGGGACAGGGAACACCGGGGAGCTGTTTTTT	CATSDPRGTGNTGELFF
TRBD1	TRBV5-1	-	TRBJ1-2	TGCGCCAGCAGCAGGGACAGGGATCGCTACACCTTC	CASSRDRDRYTF
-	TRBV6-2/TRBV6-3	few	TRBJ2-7	TGTGCCAGCAGTTACGAGGGGCGTTACGAGCAGTACTTC	CASSYEGRYEQYF
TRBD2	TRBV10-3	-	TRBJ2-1	TGTGCCATCAGTGGTCGCGGTAGCGGGGGGGGCGTTGAGCAGTTCTTC	CAISGRGSGGGVEQFF
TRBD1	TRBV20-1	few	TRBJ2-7	TGCAGTGCTAGAGTACCCGGGACAGTAAACTACGAGCAGTACTTC	CSARVPGTVNYEQYF
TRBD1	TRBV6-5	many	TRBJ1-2	TGTGCCAGCAGTTACGGCGTGGGGACAGCAGCTAACTATGGCTACACCTTC	CASSYGVGTAANYGYTF
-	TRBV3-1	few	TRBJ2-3	TGTGCCAGCAGCCAAATCCAAGGCACCACAGATACGCAGTATTTT	CASSQIQGTTDTQYF
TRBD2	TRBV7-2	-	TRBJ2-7	TGTGCCAGCAGCACGGGACTAGCGGGAGGCGCCTACGAGCAGTACTTC	CASSTGLAGGAYEQYF
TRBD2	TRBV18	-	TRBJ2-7	TGTGCCAGCTCACCCTCAAGCGGGATGCGCGAGCAGTACTTC	CASSPSSGMREQYF
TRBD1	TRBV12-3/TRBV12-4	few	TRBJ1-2	TGTGCCAGCAGTAAGACAGGGGGCATTAATGGCTACACCTTC	CASSKTGGINGYTF
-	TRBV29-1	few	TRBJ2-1	TGCAGCGGACGGACCGGGGGCCCCGATGAGCAGTTCTTC	CSGRTGGPDEQFF
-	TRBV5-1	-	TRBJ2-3	TGCGCCAGCAGCTCCCTGACTGGAGATACGCAGTATTTT	CASSSLTGDTQYF
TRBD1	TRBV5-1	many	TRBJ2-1	TGCGCCAGCAGCTTGGGCGGACAGGGCTACAATGAGCAGTTCTTC	CASSLGGQGYNEQFF
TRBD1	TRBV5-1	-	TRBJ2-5	TGCGCCAGCAGGGGGACAGGCCAAGAGACCCAGTACTTC	CASRGTGQETQYF
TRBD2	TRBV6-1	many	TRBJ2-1	TGTGCCAGCAGGGGGACTAGCGAAAATGAGCAGTTCTTC	CASRGTSENEQFF
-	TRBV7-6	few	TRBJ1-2	TGTGCCAGCAGCTCCCTGGGCCGACAGGACTATGGCTACACCTTC	CASSSLGRQDYGYTF
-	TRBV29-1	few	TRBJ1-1	TGCAGCGGCACCCGGGACCCGAACACTGAAGCTTTCTTT	CSGTRDPNTEAFF
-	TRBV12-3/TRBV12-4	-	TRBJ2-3	TGTGCCAGCAGGGACGGGCAGGGGTTGAGCACAGATACGCAGTATTTT	CASRDGQGLSTDTQYF
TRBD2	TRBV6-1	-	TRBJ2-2	TGTGCCAGCAGCCGGGGGACTAGCGGGAATTCCGGGGAGCTGTTTTTT	CASSRGTSGNSGELFF
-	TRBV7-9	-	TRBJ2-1	TGTGCCAGCAGCTTAGACCCTAGTGGCAATGAGCAGTTCTTC	CASSLDPSGNEQFF
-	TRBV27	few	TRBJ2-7	TGTGCCAGCAGTCCCTCACGCCTCTACGAGCAGTACTTC	CASSPSRLYEQYF